This is a list of T cell receptor beta chains from one sample in a study of CD4+ T cells in melanoma. This table comes from immunoSEQ multiplex PCR, and its TCRdb copy is limited to in-frame clones, with some not included. The data contain 140,000 or so clones, 80% to 95% of them singletons. Receptor source: a human donor with melanoma. Each CDR3 is given with its conserved first and last residue. Fields, in order: clone size, J gene, D gene, V gene, CDR3 protein, CDR3 DNA. D genes are given only for firm matches. Not every row has a clone size; where given, it reads once, few, many or a size class.

NA	TRBJ2-2	NA	TRBV6-5	CASSYDSGTGELFF	TGTGCCAGCAGTTACGATTCGGGGACCGGGGAGCTGTTTTTT
NA	TRBJ1-3	NA	TRBV2	CASSASAGAVSGNTIYF	TGTGCCAGCAGTGCGTCGGCAGGGGCGGTGTCTGGAAACACCATATATTTT
NA	TRBJ2-1	TRBD2	TRBV19	CASGLAGSRTGQFF	TGTGCCAGCGGGCTAGCGGGGTCTAGAACAGGGCAGTTCTTC
NA	TRBJ1-3	NA	TRBV5-6	CASSLEAASGNTIYF	TGTGCCAGCAGCTTGGAGGCGGCCTCTGGAAACACCATATATTTT
NA	TRBJ2-3	NA	TRBV5-4	CASSRTSPDTQYF	TGTGCCAGCAGCCGCACTTCACCAGATACGCAGTATTTT
NA	TRBJ2-7	TRBD1	TRBV7-8	CASSKFRTGSSYEQYF	TGTGCCAGCAGCAAGTTTCGGACAGGAAGTTCATACGAGCAGTACTTC
NA	TRBJ1-1	NA	TRBV5-8	CASSFEAERITEAFF	TGTGCCAGCAGCTTTGAAGCAGAAAGAATCACTGAAGCTTTCTTT
NA	TRBJ2-3	NA	TRBV27	CASSSQGDTQYF	TGTGCCAGCAGTTCACAGGGAGATACGCAGTATTTT
NA	TRBJ2-3	TRBD2	TRBV9	CASSVVRTSGGSTDTQYF	TGTGCCAGCAGCGTAGTTCGAACTAGCGGGGGTAGCACAGATACGCAGTATTTT
NA	TRBJ2-2	TRBD1	TRBV18	CASSRTTGENTGELFF	TGTGCCAGCTCACGAACGACAGGGGAGAACACCGGGGAGCTGTTTTTT
NA	TRBJ1-1	NA	TRBV6-5	CASTQGTGKNEAFF	TGTGCCAGCACCCAGGGAACAGGGAAAAATGAAGCTTTCTTT
once	TRBJ2-5	NA	TRBV11-2	CASSLRQAQETQYF	TGTGCCAGCAGCTTAAGACAGGCGCAAGAGACCCAGTACTTC
NA	TRBJ2-7	TRBD1	TRBV5-4	CASSFGGQGEYEQYF	TGTGCCAGCAGCTTCGGGGGACAGGGGGAATACGAGCAGTACTTC
once	TRBJ2-3	TRBD2	TRBV6-5	CASSLLGGSTDTQYF	TGTGCCAGCAGCCTCCTCGGGGGGTCCACAGATACGCAGTATTTT
NA	TRBJ2-3	NA	TRBV5-5	CASSPLVTIRTDTQYF	TGTGCCAGCAGCCCCCTGGTGACGATTAGGACAGATACGCAGTATTTT
NA	TRBJ2-5	TRBD2	TRBV29-1	CSAGGGQETQYF	TGCAGCGCGGGGGGTGGACAAGAGACCCAGTACTTC
NA	TRBJ1-1	NA	TRBV7-3	CASSLTSPGEAFF	TGTGCCAGCAGCTTAACGTCTCCAGGAGAAGCTTTCTTT
once	TRBJ2-5	NA	TRBV4-2	CASSQVYQGRETQYF	TGTGCCAGCAGCCAAGTGTACCAGGGCAGAGAGACCCAGTACTTC
NA	TRBJ2-7	TRBD2	TRBV19	CASSMTGRGGLPTHEQYF	TGTGCCAGTAGTATGACCGGGCGGGGGGGCTTGCCAACCCACGAGCAGTACTTC
NA	TRBJ1-1	NA	TRBV5-1	CASSLVRGPNTEAFF	TGCGCCAGCAGCTTGGTAAGAGGTCCGAACACTGAAGCTTTCTTT
NA	TRBJ2-2	TRBD2	TRBV5-1	CASSLASGGARTGELFF	TGCGCCAGCAGCTTGGCTAGCGGGGGGGCCCGAACCGGGGAGCTGTTTTTT
NA	TRBJ2-3	NA	TRBV6-1	CASSGNALGTDTQYF	TGTGCCAGCAGTGGAAATGCTCTCGGCACAGATACGCAGTATTTT
NA	TRBJ2-5	NA	TRBV7-9	CASSLQETQYF	TGTGCCAGCAGCTTACAGGAGACCCAGTACTTC
NA	TRBJ2-3	NA	TRBV7-9	CASSLGGSVGTQYF	TGTGCCAGCAGCTTAGGGGGAAGTGTGGGTACGCAGTATTTT
NA	TRBJ1-2	NA	TRBV19	CASSAGLINDGYTF	TGTGCCAGTAGTGCGGGGCTTATAAACGATGGCTACACCTTC
once	TRBJ1-5	NA	TRBV10-1	CASSEAVNQPQHF	TGCGCCAGCAGTGAGGCCGTTAATCAGCCCCAGCATTTT
NA	TRBJ1-1	NA	TRBV5-1	CASSWGGLGNTEAFF	TGCGCCAGCAGCTGGGGGGGTTTGGGGAACACTGAAGCTTTCTTT
NA	TRBJ1-5	NA	TRBV5-6	CASSLWGTGNQPQHF	TGTGCCAGCAGCTTGTGGGGGACGGGAAATCAGCCCCAGCATTTT